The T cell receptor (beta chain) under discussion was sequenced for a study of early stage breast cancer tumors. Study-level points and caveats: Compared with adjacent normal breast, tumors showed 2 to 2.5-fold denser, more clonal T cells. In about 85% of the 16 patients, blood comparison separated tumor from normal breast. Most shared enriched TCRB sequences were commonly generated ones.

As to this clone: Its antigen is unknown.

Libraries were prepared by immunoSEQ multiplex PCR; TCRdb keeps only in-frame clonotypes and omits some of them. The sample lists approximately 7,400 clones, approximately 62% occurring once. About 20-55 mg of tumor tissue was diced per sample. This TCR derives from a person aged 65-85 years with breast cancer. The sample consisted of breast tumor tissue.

CDR3 DNA: TGTGCCAGCAGCTTCCGGACTAGCGGGGGGGGTGAGCAGTTCTTC. Encoded protein: CASSFRTSGGGEQFF. J is TRBJ2-1 and V is TRBV7-9, with 15 positions matching TRBD2. The CDR3 totals 15 residues. V gave up 3 bases and J gave up 9 bases; unmatched junction bases: 3. Germline CDR1 reads SEHNR; CDR2 reads FQNEAQ (reference sequence). The full variable domain, with the rest looked up from reference TRBV7-9 and TRBJ2-1, is DTGVSQNPRHKITKRGQNVTFRCDPISEHNRLYWYRQTLGQGPEFLTYFQNEAQLEKSRLLSDRFSAERPKGSFSTLEIQRTEQGDSAMYLCASSFRTSGGGEQFFGPGTRLTVL.